A single sample is the source of the 23 T cell receptor beta chains below, sequenced in a study of T-cell memory formation after mild COVID-19. TCRdb analysed the 5' RACE reads with MiXCR anew, one entry per CDR3 protein. The sample contains fewer than 500,000 distinct CDR3 sequences, around 25% of which appear only once. The source material was PBMCs or a T cell subset sorted from them (not recorded which). All receptors derive from an adult woman who had mild COVID-19 (a few samples of this study predate the infection). Cell type and time point are not known.

At least ten counts were recorded for this clonotype. The rearrangement uses TRBV7-9 and TRBJ2-3; D remains ambiguous. The V end was cut by 0 bases, the J end by 0 bases, with 7 bases between. The CDR3 contains 15 residues. In germline, CDR1 is SEHNR, CDR2 FQNEAQ (reference sequence). In DNA form, the CDR3 reads TGTGCCAGCAGCTTAGCGGGTTCTAGCACAGATACGCAGTATTTT. Amino acids: CASSLAGSSTDTQYF.

The chain couples TRBV5-6 to TRBJ2-7; no clear D gene. The CDR3 runs 13 residues. Germline V gene sequence: CDR1 SGHDT, CDR2 YYEEEE. V lost 0 bases and J lost 1, with 5 bases in between. In DNA form, the CDR3 reads TGTGCCAGCAGCTTGGTCCGTTCCTACGAGCAGTACTTC. As protein: CASSLVRSYEQYF. Supplemented by reference TRBV5-6 and TRBJ2-7, the full variable domain reads DAGVTQSPTHLIKTRGQQVTLRCSPKSGHDTVSWYQQALGQGPQFIFQYYEEEERQRGNFPDRFSGHQFPNYSSELNVNALLLGDSALYLCASSLVRSYEQYFGPGTRLTVT.

V is TRBV24-1 and J is TRBJ2-1, with D perhaps matching TRBD1 or TRBD2 (6 bases each). Deletions cut 5 bases from V and 10 bases from J, with 14 bases between. CDR3 length: 13 residues. Germline CDR1 is KGHDR and CDR2 is SFDVKD. The CDR3 DNA is TGTGCCACCAGTGCAGGGGATCGGGGGGAGCAGTTCTTC. Translation: CATSAGDRGEQFF.

V usage is TRBV3-1 and J usage is TRBJ2-1; weak D call: TRBD1 (6 bases). The CDR3 covers 13 residues. Germline V gene lookup returns CDR1 LGHDT and CDR2 YNNKEL (reference sequence). V dropped 4 bases and J dropped 8 bases, with 12 bases sitting between them. DNA of the CDR3: TGTGCCAGCAGCCCGAACAGGGTACATGAGCAGTTCTTC. Translation gives CASSPNRVHEQFF.

This chain connects TRBV7-8 to TRBJ2-7, with TRBD2 matching over 10 bases. The CDR3 totals 13 residues. Germline values: CDR1 SGHVS, CDR2 FQNEAQ. The J segment lost 12 bases and the V segment lost 6 bases, leaving 11 bases of the junction unmatched. This CDR3 is CASSSGLAEIGYF. CDR3 coding DNA: TGTGCCAGCAGTTCCGGACTAGCGGAGATCGGGTACTTC.

This clonotype was detected only a few times. The chain employs TRBV12-3 or TRBV12-4 and TRBJ1-2, with 10 bases fitting TRBD1. V was clipped by 6 bases and J by 8 bases; unmatched bases: 9. CDR3 length: 14 amino acids. CDR3 DNA sequence: TGTGCCAGCAGCCGACCCACGACAGGGGGCGGCTACACCTTC. This sequence encodes CASSRPTTGGGYTF.

This clonotype appeared a few times. The rearrangement links TRBV24-1 to TRBJ2-5; TRBD2 agrees at 10 bases. The J segment lost 1 base and the V segment lost 4 bases, leaving 8 bases of the junction unmatched. The CDR3 loop spans 17 amino acids. CDR1 is KGHDR and CDR2 is SFDVKD in the germline V gene. CDR3 DNA sequence: TGTGCCACCAGTGACCCACTCCTAGCGGGAGTCCAAGAGACCCAGTACTTC. Amino acids: CATSDPLLAGVQETQYF.

This clonotype appeared once. The chain carries TRBV5-4 and TRBJ2-2; 12 bases match TRBD2. Per the germline V gene, CDR1 is SGHNT and CDR2 is YYREEE (reference sequence). The CDR3 is 18 amino acids. J gave up 3 bases and V 3 bases, and 9 bases lay outside the gene matches. For the CDR3, the DNA is TGTGCCAGCAGCTCTATGACTAGCGGGAGAAGGGACACCGGGGAGCTGTTTTTT. Its translation is CASSSMTSGRRDTGELFF.

The chain has TRBV20-1 and TRBJ2-7, with a tentative D call TRBD2 (5 bases). Trimming shortened V by 2 bases and J by 3 bases, and 11 bases separated the two germline ends. Germline CDR1 is DFQATT and CDR2 is SNEGSKA (reference sequence). The CDR3 totals 13 residues. This CDR3 reads CSARSGLGYEQYF. CDR3 coding DNA: TGCAGTGCTAGAAGCGGACTCGGCTACGAGCAGTACTTC.

This chain uses TRBV30 with TRBJ1-2; 7 bases map to TRBD1. The junction had 12 bases not matched to a gene; V was cut back by 5 bases and J by 3 bases. This CDR3 is 15 amino acids long. Germline V gene lookup returns CDR1 GTSNPN and CDR2 SVGIG (reference sequence). CDR3 loop: CAWGDRGQKYYGYTF. CDR3 coding DNA: TGTGCCTGGGGGGATAGGGGACAGAAATACTATGGCTACACCTTC.

The chain employs TRBV6-2 or TRBV6-3 and TRBJ2-1; TRBD2 aligns across 13 bases. The CDR3 extends over 17 amino acids. Trimming removed 4 bases from V and 6 bases from J; junction bases left unmatched: 9. From germline, CDR1 is MNHEY and CDR2 SVGEGT. In nucleotides, the CDR3 is TGTGCCAGCAGTTCCAGATTCGGGACTAGCGGGGCCAATGAGCAGTTCTTC. Its translation is CASSSRFGTSGANEQFF.

This chain uses TRBV24-1 with TRBJ2-1; D uncertain. V was shortened by 4 bases and J by 5 bases, with 5 bases between the two germline ends. The CDR3 runs 12 residues. Germline CDR1 KGHDR, CDR2 SFDVKD. The CDR3 loop is CATSELNNEQFF. The CDR3 DNA sequence: TGTGCCACCAGTGAATTAAACAATGAGCAGTTCTTC.

This clonotype was counted a few times. This rearrangement joins TRBV7-3 to TRBJ1-1; weak D call: TRBD1 (6 bases). Germline assignment: CDR1 SGHTA and CDR2 FQGTGA. Trimming stripped 5 bases from V and 7 bases from J, with 14 bases between. The CDR3 has 13 amino acids. The CDR3 reads CASSMLQGSEAFF. DNA for the CDR3: TGTGCCAGCAGCATGCTACAGGGTAGTGAAGCTTTCTTT.

This clonotype was seen a few times. V gene TRBV19 combines with J gene TRBJ2-1, with D tentatively TRBD1 (8 bases). The V and J ends lost 6 bases and 8 bases respectively, with 20 bases between them. This CDR3 comprises 15 residues. The germline V gene has CDR1 LNHDA and CDR2 SQIVND (reference sequence). The CDR3 coding sequence is TGTGCCAGTAGCCCAGACAGGGGTCTAGCGGATGAGCAGTTCTTC. Residues: CASSPDRGLADEQFF. Based on the CDR3 plus reference TRBV19 and TRBJ2-1, the full variable domain is DGGITQSPKYLFRKEGQNVTLSCEQNLNHDAMYWYRQDPGQGLRLIYYSQIVNDFQKGDIAEGYSVSREKKESFPLTVTSAQKNPTAFYLCASSPDRGLADEQFFGPGTRLTVL.

This chain joins TRBV7-2 and TRBJ2-3, with D possibly being TRBD1 (5 bases). This CDR3 region has 14 residues. The V end lost 5 bases, the J end lost 0 bases, and 9 bases lay between the germline ends. CDR1 and CDR2 from the germline V gene are SGHTA and FQGNSA. CDR3 sequence: CASSPWTSTDTQYF. CDR3 nucleotide sequence: TGTGCCAGCAGCCCTTGGACAAGCACAGATACGCAGTATTTT.

The chain couples TRBV9 to TRBJ2-7; no firm D call. The CDR3 is 16 amino acids. The V end lost 3 bases, the J end lost 0 bases, and 16 bases lay between the germline ends. Germline CDR1 and CDR2: SGDLS and YYNGEE. CDR3 bases: TGTGCCAGCAGCGCCTCAAGTCGGATGGACTCCTACGAGCAGTACTTC. Protein sequence: CASSASSRMDSYEQYF.

This clonotype has only a few counts. The chain recombines TRBV5-1 with TRBJ2-2, with 7 bases aligning to TRBD1. Germline V gene lookup returns CDR1 SGHRS and CDR2 YFSETQ. This CDR3 is 15 amino acids long. Germline trimming cut 5 bases from V and 5 bases from J; bases unmatched to any gene: 9. DNA of the CDR3: TGCGCCAGCAGGGCACCGGGACAGCCAACCGGGGAGCTGTTTTTT. It codes for CASRAPGQPTGELFF. Filled out from reference TRBV5-1 and TRBJ2-2, the complete variable domain reads KAGVTQTPRYLIKTRGQQVTLSCSPISGHRSVSWYQQTPGQGLQFLFEYFSETQRNKGNFPGRFSGRQFSNSRSEMNVSTLELGDSALYLCASRAPGQPTGELFFGEGSRLTVL.

This clonotype has ten or more counts. The chain is built from TRBV7-6 and TRBJ2-7, with 10 bases aligning to TRBD1. The CDR3 has 14 amino acids. Germline-derived CDR1 and CDR2 are SGHVS and FNYEAQ. After removal of 4 bases from V and 1 base from J, the junction contained 1 base not matched to a gene. The DNA of the CDR3 is TGTGCCAGCAGCTCGGGACAGGGGTCCTACGAGCAGTACTTC. Its protein product is CASSSGQGSYEQYF.

The chain combines TRBV7-2 with TRBJ1-2; the D is unclear. This CDR3 contains 15 residues. Germline CDR1 SGHTA, CDR2 FQGNSA. V was clipped by 1 base and J by 6 bases, with 15 bases between them. The CDR3 spells CASSLEVAGPHGYTF. The CDR3 nucleotides are TGTGCCAGCAGCTTAGAGGTGGCAGGCCCTCATGGCTACACCTTC.

The chain is built from TRBV12-3 or TRBV12-4 and TRBJ2-7, with a possible D match to TRBD1 (5 bases). The CDR3 loop spans 13 amino acids. Trimming shortened V by 3 bases and J by 5 bases, and 11 bases separated the two germline ends. CDR3 nucleotides: TGTGCCAGCAGTTTTCCAGGGTCCCACGAGCAGTACTTC. Translating it yields CASSFPGSHEQYF.

The chain joins TRBV18 to TRBJ2-7; D is ambiguous. The germline CDR1 and CDR2 sequences are KGHSH and LQKENI. Trimming shortened V by 4 bases and J by 3 bases, and 10 bases separated the two germline ends. The CDR3 loop spans 13 amino acids. The CDR3 reads CASSRDVGYEQYF. The CDR3 DNA is TGTGCCAGCTCACGAGACGTAGGCTACGAGCAGTACTTC.

This clonotype was recorded once. The chain joins TRBV5-8 to TRBJ2-3, with TRBD1 identical over 12 bases. Unmatched junction bases numbered 6, after V lost 4 bases and J lost 0 bases. The CDR3 is 17 residues long. Germline loops: CDR1 SGHTS, CDR2 YDEGEE. The CDR3 loop reads CASSRGTGGYSTDTQYF. Written as DNA, the CDR3 is TGTGCCAGCAGCCGTGGGACAGGGGGCTATAGCACAGATACGCAGTATTTT.

Only a few counts were recorded for this clonotype. The chain has TRBV6-5 and TRBJ1-1, with 7 bases that match TRBD1. Trimming took 0 bases from V and 4 from J; bases not matched to a gene: 5. The germline CDR1 and CDR2 sequences are MNHEY and SVGAGI. The CDR3 length is 15 residues. The DNA of the CDR3 is TGTGCCAGCAGTTACTCGGGGGCAGGGGGCACTGAAGCTTTCTTT. Encoded protein: CASSYSGAGGTEAFF.